This TCR beta chain was captured in a study of blood T cell repertoires in COVID-19. Using immunoSEQ multiplex PCR, the repertoire was profiled, and TCRdb retains in-frame clones only, with some absent. The sample lists 200,000 to 300,000 clones, approximately 90% occurring once. The clonotype originates from a man aged 35 to 55 who had recovered from COVID-19. Input material: PBMCs or T cells enriched from blood (not recorded which).

CDR3 nucleotides: TGTGCCTGGAGTGTGTCAGGGAACTATGGCTACACCTTC. Translating gives CAWSVSGNYGYTF. The gene calls are TRBV30 and TRBJ1-2; tentative D call: TRBD1 (5 bases). V gave up 0 bases and J gave up 2 bases, with 7 bases separating them. CDR3 length equals 13 residues. Germline CDR1 GTSNPN, CDR2 SVGIG (reference sequence).